This T cell receptor beta chain appears in the sequencing data of a study of blood T cell repertoires in COVID-19. Study-level background: Sources were T cells, B-cell-depleted T cells, or PBMCs; the material itself was cDNA or gDNA.

Participant-given clinical history determined each cohort assignment. Two negative PCRs, clearance, or symptom resolution had been documented for recovered Cohort 3 donors. The V gene's germline CDR1 is MDHEN and CDR2 SYDVKM. The ends were cut back, 7 bases at V and 3 bases at J, with 16 bases in the middle. This CDR3 is built from 14 residues. As processed by the authors: By means of reference gene primer amplification, nucleated cell counts were estimated. Sequencing was performed with immunoSEQ multiplex PCR; in TCRdb, only in-frame clones are kept and a portion is missing. The V and J calls and clone size come from that table; D and trimming were worked out from the DNA. There are under 350,000 clones in the sample; about 90% occur only once, and approximately 2% lies in the top ten.

The TCR originated in a woman between 55 and 75 years old who had recovered from COVID-19. The specimen was PBMCs or T cells enriched from blood (not recorded which). The chain recombines TRBV28 with TRBJ2-7; D is unresolved. As DNA, the CDR3 is TGTGCCAGCACCTCCCTTCGGAGCGACTACGAGCAGTACTTC. Its protein product is CASTSLRSDYEQYF.